This TCR beta chain is from a study of memory CD4+ T cells and cytomegalovirus serostatus. Study-wide background: Donors were healthy Belgian adults, several CMV seropositive and 20 to 25 seronegative. Study-wide results and caveats: CMV serostatus prediction reached median AUC about 0.96, or 0.93 with US-trained model. The CMV-associated TCR signature appears largely within the CD4+ memory repertoire.

The table lists this clone with a count of one. Its antigen is as yet unknown. Single viable CD3+CD4+CD8-CD45RO+ cells were sorted as the memory CD4+ T cells. Clones were sequenced by immunoSEQ multiplex PCR, and TCRdb holds only the in-frame ones, with some missing. The sample includes some 52,000 clones, around 83% of them seen just once. Germline CDR1 is SGHNT and CDR2 is YYREEE (reference sequence). V lost 4 bases, J lost 0 bases, and 10 bases lay in between. This CDR3 region has 14 residues. Source material: memory CD4+ T cells from blood. The chain uses TRBV5-4 and TRBJ2-5, with D perhaps matching TRBD1 (6 bases). The clonotype originates from an adult in good health and CMV-seropositive. The CDR3 coding sequence is TGTGCCAGCAGCACCGGGACAAACCAAGAGACCCAGTACTTC. Its protein product is CASSTGTNQETQYF. Combining the CDR3 with reference TRBV5-4 and TRBJ2-5 gives the whole variable domain ETGVTQSPTHLIKTRGQQVTLRCSSQSGHNTVSWYQQALGQGPQFIFQYYREEENGRGNFPPRFSGLQFPNYSSELNVNALELDDSALYLCASSTGTNQETQYFGPGTRLLVL.